This T cell receptor beta chain came from a study of T cells in Graves' hyperthyroidism and ophthalmopathy. Across the study: At the time of initial diagnosis and before any treatment, peripheral blood was collected. Broader study findings: Ophthalmopathy was told apart from stable hyperthyroidism by a 13 V-J model.

This clonotype was counted many times. Antigen unknown. Patients aged 18 to 65 had newly diagnosed hyperthyroidism lasting under 2 months. Based on clinical symptoms, serum thyroxine and TRAb, thyroid ultrasound and orbital computed tomography, diagnoses were reached. Researchers amplified the TCR beta CDR3 regions from RNA transcripts. The HTBI set primed first-round TCR CDR3 RT-PCR. TCRdb reanalysed the multiplex PCR reads using MiXCR and keeps one entry per CDR3 protein. The table records roughly 330,000 distinct CDR3 sequences, approximately 17% of them present only once. The receptor was derived from a man younger than 40 with Graves' hyperthyroidism. The sample consisted of blood.

The CDR3 is CASSVVGNSLNTGELFF. The DNA of the CDR3 is TGTGCCAGCAGCGTAGTAGGTAACAGCTTGAACACCGGGGAGCTGTTTTTT. The rearrangement links TRBV9 to TRBJ2-2; no reliable D call. CDR3 length: 17 residues. CDR1 and CDR2 (germline): SGDLS, YYNGEE. Trimming removed 0 bases from V and 1 base from J, with 13 bases in between.